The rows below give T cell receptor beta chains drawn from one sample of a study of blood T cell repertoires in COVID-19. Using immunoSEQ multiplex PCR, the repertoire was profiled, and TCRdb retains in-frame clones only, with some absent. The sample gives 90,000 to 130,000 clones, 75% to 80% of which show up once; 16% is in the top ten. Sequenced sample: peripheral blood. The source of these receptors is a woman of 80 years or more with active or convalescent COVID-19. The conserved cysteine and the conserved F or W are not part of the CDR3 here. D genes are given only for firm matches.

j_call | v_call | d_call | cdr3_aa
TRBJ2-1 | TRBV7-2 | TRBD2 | ASTLAGGPWNEQF
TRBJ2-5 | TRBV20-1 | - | SASTRGQETQY
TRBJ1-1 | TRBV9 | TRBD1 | ASSVGGTGVMNTEAF
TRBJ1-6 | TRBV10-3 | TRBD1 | AITPGQDNSPLH
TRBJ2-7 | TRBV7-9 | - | ASSFFSGSNSYSYEQY
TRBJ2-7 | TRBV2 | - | ASSDRTEQY
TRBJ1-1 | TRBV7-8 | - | ASSWGRGQIYTEAF
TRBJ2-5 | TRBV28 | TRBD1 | ASKRGPQETQY
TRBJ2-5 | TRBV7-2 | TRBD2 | ASSPQLAGGPDQTQY
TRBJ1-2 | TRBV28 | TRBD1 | ASHRGYNYGYT
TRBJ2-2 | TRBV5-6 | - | ASSLAGGTNTGELF
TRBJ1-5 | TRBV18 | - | ASSSQQNQPQH
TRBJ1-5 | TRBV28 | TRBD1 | ASSLRQGVSNQPQH
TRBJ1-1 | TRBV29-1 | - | SAMQQSMNTEAF
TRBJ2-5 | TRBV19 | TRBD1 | ASSMAGGAETQY
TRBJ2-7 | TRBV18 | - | ASSPLRYSSYEQY
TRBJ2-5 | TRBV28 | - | ASRWGTKETQY
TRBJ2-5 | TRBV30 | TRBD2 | AWTWGTSGTGETQY
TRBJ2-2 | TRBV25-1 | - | ASSPPGVTGELF
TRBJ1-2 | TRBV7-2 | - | ASSQEQVTYGYT